These T cell receptor beta chains were read from a single sample in a study of T-cell memory formation after mild COVID-19. Each CDR3 protein is one row after TCRdb ran MiXCR on the 5' RACE reads. Of roughly 550,000 distinct CDR3 sequences listed, over 20% are singletons. Sequencing was performed on PBMCs or a T cell subset sorted from them (not recorded which). These receptors were obtained from an adult woman who had mild COVID-19 (a few samples of this study predate the infection). Cell type and time point are not known. The CDR3 runs from the conserved cysteine through the conserved F or W. D genes are given only for firm matches. Where a row states a size, it is once, few, many or the class of an expanded clone; other rows omit it.

CDR3aa | CDR3nt | abundance | j_gene | d_gene | v_gene
CASSLQGAFAGELFF | TGTGCCAGCAGCTTGCAGGGGGCGTTCGCCGGGGAGCTGTTTTTT | few | TRBJ2-2 | TRBD1 | TRBV7-6
CASSLDVGVSDTQYF | TGTGCCAGCAGTTTAGATGTGGGGGTGTCGGATACGCAGTATTTT | few | TRBJ2-3 | . | TRBV12-3/TRBV12-4
CATTTGDQETQYF | TGTGCCACAACGACAGGGGACCAAGAGACCCAGTACTTC | . | TRBJ2-5 | TRBD1 | TRBV10-3
CASSWAGGLNNEQFF | TGTGCCAGCAGCTGGGCGGGGGGGTTAAACAATGAGCAGTTCTTC | few | TRBJ2-1 | TRBD2 | TRBV7-6
CASSWTENTGELFF | TGTGCCAGCTCCTGGACAGAAAACACCGGGGAGCTGTTTTTT | . | TRBJ2-2 | . | TRBV6-1
CASKIGLAEETQYF | TGTGCCAGCAAAATTGGACTAGCAGAAGAGACCCAGTACTTC | few | TRBJ2-5 | TRBD2 | TRBV2
CASSQLGTSSYNEQFF | TGTGCCAGCAGCCAGCTCGGGACTAGCTCCTACAATGAGCAGTTCTTC | . | TRBJ2-1 | TRBD2 | TRBV7-9
CASSYIARDTEAFF | TGTGCCAGCAGTTACATCGCCAGGGACACTGAAGCTTTCTTT | . | TRBJ1-1 | . | TRBV6-6
CASRGLTSQETQYF | TGTGCCAGCAGGGGGCTTACCAGTCAAGAGACCCAGTACTTC | . | TRBJ2-5 | . | TRBV12-3/TRBV12-4
CASSPGPWNEKLFF | TGTGCCAGCAGCCCGGGACCGTGGAATGAAAAACTGTTTTTT | once | TRBJ1-4 | . | TRBV7-2
CSVHRRTEAFF | TGCAGCGTTCATCGGCGGACTGAAGCTTTCTTT | . | TRBJ1-1 | . | TRBV29-1
CASSSGQGAFF | TGTGCCAGCAGCTCGGGACAGGGAGCTTTCTTT | many | TRBJ1-1 | TRBD1 | TRBV7-9
CASSYGIPFGSPLHF | TGTGCCAGCAGTTATGGCATACCGTTCGGTTCACCCCTCCACTTT | . | TRBJ1-6 | . | TRBV6-2/TRBV6-3
CASSLLGSRGVSNEQFF | TGTGCCAGCAGCTTATTGGGGTCGCGGGGGGTTTCCAATGAGCAGTTCTTC | few | TRBJ2-1 | TRBD2 | TRBV7-3
CSVVWGSSGNTIYF | TGCAGCGTTGTTTGGGGGAGCTCTGGAAACACCATATATTTT | few | TRBJ1-3 | . | TRBV29-1
CASSLGWQVLRNIQYF | TGTGCCAGCAGCTTGGGATGGCAGGTCCTGAGGAACATTCAGTACTTC | many | TRBJ2-4 | . | TRBV5-5
CASSTRQGADQPQHF | TGTGCCAGCAGCACCAGACAGGGGGCAGATCAGCCCCAGCATTTT | few | TRBJ1-5 | TRBD1 | TRBV7-2
CASSYNSPVGYTF | TGTGCCAGCAGTTATAACAGCCCCGTGGGCTACACCTTC | . | TRBJ1-2 | . | TRBV6-6
CASSLGAVYEQYF | TGCGCCAGCAGCTTGGGGGCGGTCTACGAGCAGTACTTC | . | TRBJ2-7 | . | TRBV5-1
CSATRRSGYEQYF | TGCAGTGCTACCCGTAGATCCGGCTACGAGCAGTACTTC | . | TRBJ2-7 | . | TRBV20-1
CASSENGGTSTDTQYF | TGTGCCAGCAGTGAGAATGGGGGCACTAGCACAGATACGCAGTATTTT | . | TRBJ2-3 | . | TRBV2
CSVSGGGEQYF | TGCAGCGTGTCAGGGGGTGGCGAGCAGTACTTC | . | TRBJ2-7 | TRBD1 | TRBV29-1
CASSFSLKSSTDTQYF | TGTGCCAGCAGCTTCAGCCTCAAGAGTAGCACAGATACGCAGTATTTT | . | TRBJ2-3 | . | TRBV13
CASSPPPYGGPGANVLTF | TGTGCCAGCAGCCCACCCCCATACGGGGGCCCTGGGGCCAACGTCCTGACTTTC | few | TRBJ2-6 | . | TRBV9
CSARSPQGDFSYEQYF | TGCAGTGCTAGATCCCCTCAGGGGGACTTCTCCTACGAGCAGTACTTC | . | TRBJ2-7 | . | TRBV20-1
CASSVGGGAEPEQFF | TGTGCCAGCAGCGTAGGAGGGGGCGCGGAACCTGAGCAGTTCTTC | few | TRBJ2-1 | TRBD1 | TRBV9
CASSLADGDSYDEQFF | TGTGCCAGCAGCTTAGCGGACGGGGATTCGTACGATGAGCAGTTCTTC | few | TRBJ2-1 | . | TRBV7-8
CASSLEAQSNTEAFF | TGCGCCAGCAGCTTGGAAGCCCAGAGCAACACTGAAGCTTTCTTT | . | TRBJ1-1 | . | TRBV5-1
CASSSTQGAYGYTF | TGTGCCAGCAGCTCAACGCAGGGGGCCTATGGCTACACCTTC | . | TRBJ1-2 | TRBD1 | TRBV7-9
CASSLAFGGQETQYF | TGCGCCAGCAGCCTGGCTTTCGGGGGGCAAGAGACCCAGTACTTC | once | TRBJ2-5 | TRBD2 | TRBV5-1
CAWSPDGWDTQYF | TGTGCCTGGAGTCCTGACGGCTGGGATACGCAGTATTTT | few | TRBJ2-3 | . | TRBV30
CASSFDTPYGYTF | TGCGCCAGCAGCTTTGACACGCCCTATGGCTACACCTTC | . | TRBJ1-2 | . | TRBV5-1
CATPKSPGANTGELFF | TGTGCCACCCCCAAGTCACCGGGGGCGAACACCGGGGAGCTGTTTTTT | few | TRBJ2-2 | . | TRBV15
CASRCVLISYNEQFF | TGTGCCAGCCGTTGTGTCTTGATATCCTACAATGAGCAGTTCTTC | . | TRBJ2-1 | . | TRBV7-6
CASTPNGGETQYF | TGTGCCAGCACCCCGAATGGGGGAGAGACCCAGTACTTC | . | TRBJ2-5 | . | TRBV2
CASSSGDYSDTQYF | TGTGCCAGCAGCTCCGGGGACTACTCCGATACGCAGTATTTT | many | TRBJ2-3 | TRBD2 | TRBV7-9
CSAREGGRGNQPQHF | TGCAGTGCTAGGGAAGGGGGCAGGGGGAATCAGCCCCAGCATTTT | few | TRBJ1-5 | TRBD1 | TRBV20-1
CAISSGQEETQYF | TGTGCCATCAGTTCGGGACAAGAAGAGACCCAGTACTTC | . | TRBJ2-5 | . | TRBV10-3
CATSGREYTGELFF | TGTGCCACTAGCGGGAGGGAATACACCGGGGAGCTGTTTTTT | few | TRBJ2-2 | TRBD2 | TRBV10-3
CASRITGGLTETQYF | TGCGCCAGCAGGATAACAGGGGGCCTAACGGAGACCCAGTACTTC | few | TRBJ2-5 | TRBD1 | TRBV5-1
CASSPSGDSPLHF | TGTGCCAGCAGCCCAAGCGGGGACTCACCCCTCCACTTT | . | TRBJ1-6 | . | TRBV7-2
CASSIPGLADNEQFF | TGTGCCAGCAGTATCCCGGGACTAGCGGACAATGAGCAGTTCTTC | . | TRBJ2-1 | TRBD2 | TRBV6-6
CARTGSTNEKLFF | TGTGCTCGGACAGGGTCAACTAATGAAAAACTGTTTTTT | few | TRBJ1-4 | TRBD1 | TRBV30
CSARDIQTSYEQYF | TGCAGTGCTAGAGATATACAGACCTCCTACGAGCAGTACTTC | . | TRBJ2-7 | . | TRBV20-1
CSAPSQGLTDTQYF | TGCAGTGCCCCGTCTCAGGGGTTGACAGATACGCAGTATTTT | . | TRBJ2-3 | . | TRBV20-1
CSVEGQGPETQYF | TGCAGCGTTGAAGGGCAGGGACCGGAGACCCAGTACTTC | few | TRBJ2-5 | . | TRBV29-1